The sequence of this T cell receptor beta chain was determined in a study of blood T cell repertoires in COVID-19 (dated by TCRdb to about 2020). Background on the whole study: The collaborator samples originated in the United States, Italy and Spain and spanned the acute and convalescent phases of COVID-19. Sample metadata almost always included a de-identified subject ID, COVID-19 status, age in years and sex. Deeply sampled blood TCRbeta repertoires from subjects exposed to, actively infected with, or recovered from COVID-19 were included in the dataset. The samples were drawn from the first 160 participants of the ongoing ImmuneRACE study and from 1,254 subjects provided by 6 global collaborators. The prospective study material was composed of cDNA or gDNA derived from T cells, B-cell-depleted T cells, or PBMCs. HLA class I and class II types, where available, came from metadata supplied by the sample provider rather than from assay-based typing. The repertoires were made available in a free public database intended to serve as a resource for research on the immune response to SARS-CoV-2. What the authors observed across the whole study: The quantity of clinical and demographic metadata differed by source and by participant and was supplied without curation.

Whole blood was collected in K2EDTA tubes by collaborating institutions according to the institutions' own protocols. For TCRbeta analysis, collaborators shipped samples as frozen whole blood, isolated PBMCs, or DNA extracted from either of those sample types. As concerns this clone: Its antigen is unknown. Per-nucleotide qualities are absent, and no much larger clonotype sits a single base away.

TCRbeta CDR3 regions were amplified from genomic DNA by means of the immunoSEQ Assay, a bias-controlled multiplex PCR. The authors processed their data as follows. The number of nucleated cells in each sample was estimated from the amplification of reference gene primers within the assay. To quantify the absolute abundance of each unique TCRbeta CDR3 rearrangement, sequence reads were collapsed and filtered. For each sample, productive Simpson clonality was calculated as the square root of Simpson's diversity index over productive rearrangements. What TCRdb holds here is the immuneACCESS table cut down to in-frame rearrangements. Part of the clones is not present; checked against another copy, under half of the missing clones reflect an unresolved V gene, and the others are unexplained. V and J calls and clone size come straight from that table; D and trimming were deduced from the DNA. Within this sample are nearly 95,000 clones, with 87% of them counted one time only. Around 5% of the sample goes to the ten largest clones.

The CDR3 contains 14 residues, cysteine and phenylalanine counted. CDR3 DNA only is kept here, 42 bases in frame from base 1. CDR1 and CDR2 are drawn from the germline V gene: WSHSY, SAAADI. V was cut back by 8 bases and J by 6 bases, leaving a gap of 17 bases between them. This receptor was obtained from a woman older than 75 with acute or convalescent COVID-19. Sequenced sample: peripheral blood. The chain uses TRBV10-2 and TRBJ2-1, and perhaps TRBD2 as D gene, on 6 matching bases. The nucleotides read TGCGCCAGCTCGGGAGCCCAAGAGGGCAATGAGCAGTTCTTC. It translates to CASSGAQEGNEQFF.